This T cell receptor beta chain was sequenced in a study of blood T cell repertoires in COVID-19. Study-wide context: The cDNA or gDNA used as material had been derived from T cells, B-cell-depleted T cells, or PBMCs.

Using immunoSEQ multiplex PCR, the repertoire was profiled, and TCRdb retains in-frame clones only, with some absent. Of more than 110,000 clones in the sample, approximately 86% are singletons; the top ten hold roughly 5%. This CDR3 spans 13 amino acids. The V and J ends lost 7 bases and 0 bases, in that order; junction bases with no gene match: 3. CDR1 and CDR2 from the germline V gene are ENHRY and SYGVKD. The chain joins TRBV10-3 to TRBJ2-7, with 7 bases identical to TRBD2. The source of this sequence is a human donor in a cohort sampled during active COVID-19. The sequenced sample consisted of peripheral blood. As DNA, the CDR3 is TGTGCCATCAAACGGGGGGACTCCTACGAGCAGTACTTC. Protein sequence: CAIKRGDSYEQYF.